The text below deals with one T cell receptor beta chain. Its antigen is still unknown. The data stem from a study of human thymus T cells. Study observations and caveats: Unrelated individuals were reported by related research to share highly overlapping thymic repertoires. V and J gene usage appeared biased in thymic and blood repertoires.

The source of the thymus tissue was resections taken during corrective heart surgery. Donors were healthy Finnish infants having corrective surgery for congenital heart defects. Trimming cost V 4 bases and J 5 bases; bases outside gene matches: 7. From germline, CDR1 is SGHTA and CDR2 FQGNSA. The CDR3 runs to 16 residues. Sequencing used immunoSEQ multiplex PCR; TCRdb keeps in-frame clones, though not all of them. The repertoire consists of approximately 71,000 clones, with 95% occurring once and the leading ten covering around 0.03%. This TCR was sampled from a girl in the first two years of life with a congenital heart defect but otherwise immunologically healthy. The sequencing sample was made of thymus tissue. V and J are TRBV7-2 and TRBJ2-5, with 13 bases lining up with TRBD2. CDR3 amino acids: CASSSWTSGRWETQYF. The CDR3 DNA follows: TGTGCCAGCAGCTCCTGGACTAGCGGGAGATGGGAGACCCAGTACTTC.